Below are 10 T cell receptor beta chains sequenced from a single sample in a study of blood T cell repertoires in COVID-19. Sequencing used immunoSEQ multiplex PCR; TCRdb keeps in-frame clones, though not all of them. The sample consists of approximately 78,000 clones, approximately 89% of them appearing once. Sequenced: peripheral blood. All receptors derive from a man in his forties or fifties with COVID-19, enrolled during active disease.

This chain uses TRBV19 with TRBJ2-7; 11 bases align to TRBD1. V shed 3 bases and J 3 bases; nucleotides not matched to a gene: 7. This CDR3 is built from 16 residues. Germline V CDR1 and CDR2: LNHDA, SQIVND (reference sequence). CDR3 in DNA: TGTGCCAGTAGTATTTCCGGGACAGGGGGGAACTACGAGCAGTACTTC. Its protein product is CASSISGTGGNYEQYF.

V is TRBV6-5 and J is TRBJ2-3; tentatively, D is TRBD2 (6 bases). V lost 8 bases and J lost 8, with 17 bases in between. Germline CDR1 reads MNHEY; CDR2 reads SVGAGI. The CDR3 runs to 13 residues. CDR3 amino acids: CASRDFLSRTQYF. CDR3 sequence (DNA): TGTGCCAGCCGGGACTTCTTGTCGCGTACGCAGTATTTT.

The gene calls are TRBV7-2 and TRBJ1-2; 8 nucleotides agree with TRBD1. Germline V gene lookup returns CDR1 SGHTA and CDR2 FQGNSA. V was pared by 5 bases and J by 3 bases, with 2 bases of the junction left unmatched. The CDR3 runs to 13 residues. The CDR3 DNA sequence: TGTGCCAGCAGCCAGGGACAGGACTATGGCTACACCTTC. Its protein is CASSQGQDYGYTF.

The chain joins TRBV6-6 to TRBJ2-7, with D possibly TRBD2 on 6 matching bases. Germline V gene sequence: CDR1 MNHNY, CDR2 SVGAGI (reference sequence). The germline V and J ends were trimmed by 5 bases and 3 bases, with 17 bases remaining between them. CDR3 size: 15 residues. CDR3 sequence reads: CASSQAGTGGYEQYV. The CDR3 region has the DNA TGTGCCAGCAGTCAAGCCGGGACCGGGGGCTACGAGCAGTACGTC.

The V and J genes are TRBV28 and TRBJ2-4; D is perhaps TRBD1 (5 bases). The CDR3 covers 13 residues. Trimming cost V 8 bases and J 8 bases, with 16 bases left between them. Per germline, CDR1 MDHEN and CDR2 SYDVKM. The DNA for the CDR3 is TGTGCCAGCGGCCGGGCAGGGCTGGACATTCAGTACTTC. Translated, it gives CASGRAGLDIQYF.

The chain combines TRBV11-1 with TRBJ2-5; perhaps TRBD1 as D (6 bases). CDR1 is SGHAT and CDR2 is FQDESV in the germline V gene (reference sequence). The CDR3 is 17 residues long. Trimming shortened V by 0 bases and J by 0 bases, and 14 bases separated the two germline ends. CDR3 bases: TGTGCCAGCAGCTTAGCCCAGGGGCTTTCGTACCAAGAGACCCAGTACTTC. Protein product: CASSLAQGLSYQETQYF. Supplemented by reference TRBV11-1 and TRBJ2-5, the full variable domain reads EAEVAQSPRYKITEKSQAVAFWCDPISGHATLYWYRQILGQGPELLVQFQDESVVDDSQLPKDRFSAERLKGVDSTLKIQPAELGDSAMYLCASSLAQGLSYQETQYFGPGTRLLVL.

The chain joins TRBV2 to TRBJ1-1; tentative D call: TRBD1 (6 bases). The germline V gene has CDR1 SNHLY and CDR2 FYNNEI. The V and J ends lost 7 bases and 0 bases respectively, with 12 bases between them. The CDR3 length is 14 residues. CDR3 in DNA: TGTGCCAGCAAGTTCAGACAGGTGAACACTGAAGCTTTCTTT. Translating it yields CASKFRQVNTEAFF.

V usage is TRBV27 and J usage is TRBJ1-5; D call uncertain. Germline assignment: CDR1 MNHEY and CDR2 SMNVEV (reference sequence). The CDR3 is 13 amino acids. The germline V and J ends were trimmed by 3 bases and 3 bases, with 6 bases remaining between them. The CDR3 loop reads CASSFGYNQPQHF. Written as DNA, the CDR3 is TGTGCCAGCAGTTTCGGTTACAATCAGCCCCAGCATTTT.

The chain's CDR3 is CATSLGVFTGELFF. The CDR3 DNA reads as TGTGCCACCAGCTTAGGGGTCTTTACCGGGGAGCTGTTTTTT. The chain uses TRBV15 and TRBJ2-2, with D maybe TRBD1 (5 bases). Germline lookup yields CDR1 LNHNV and CDR2 YYDKDF (reference sequence). The germline V and J ends were trimmed by 5 bases and 5 bases, with 12 bases remaining between them. The CDR3 sequence is 14 residues long.

The chain is built from TRBV7-2 and TRBJ1-2; TRBD1 aligns across 9 bases. After removal of 1 base from V and 7 bases from J, the junction contained 1 base not matched to a gene. This CDR3 is built from 13 residues. The V gene's germline CDR1 is SGHTA and CDR2 FQGNSA. Here the CDR3 reads CASSLGTGVGYTF. The DNA for the CDR3 is TGTGCCAGCAGCTTAGGGACAGGGGTTGGCTACACCTTC.